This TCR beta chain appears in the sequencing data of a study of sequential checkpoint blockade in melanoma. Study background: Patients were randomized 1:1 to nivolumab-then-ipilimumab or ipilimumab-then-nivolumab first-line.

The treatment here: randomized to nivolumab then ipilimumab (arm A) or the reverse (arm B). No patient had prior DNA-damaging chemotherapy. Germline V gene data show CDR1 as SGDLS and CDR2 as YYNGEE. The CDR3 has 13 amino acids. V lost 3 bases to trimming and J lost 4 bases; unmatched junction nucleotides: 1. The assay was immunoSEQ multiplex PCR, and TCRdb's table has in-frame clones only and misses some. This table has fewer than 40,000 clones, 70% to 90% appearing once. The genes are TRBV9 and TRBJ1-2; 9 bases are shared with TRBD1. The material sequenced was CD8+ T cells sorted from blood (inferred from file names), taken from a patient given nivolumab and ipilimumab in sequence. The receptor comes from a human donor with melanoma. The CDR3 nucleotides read TGTGCCAGCAGCGAACAGGGGGCCTATGGCTACACCTTC. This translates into CASSEQGAYGYTF.